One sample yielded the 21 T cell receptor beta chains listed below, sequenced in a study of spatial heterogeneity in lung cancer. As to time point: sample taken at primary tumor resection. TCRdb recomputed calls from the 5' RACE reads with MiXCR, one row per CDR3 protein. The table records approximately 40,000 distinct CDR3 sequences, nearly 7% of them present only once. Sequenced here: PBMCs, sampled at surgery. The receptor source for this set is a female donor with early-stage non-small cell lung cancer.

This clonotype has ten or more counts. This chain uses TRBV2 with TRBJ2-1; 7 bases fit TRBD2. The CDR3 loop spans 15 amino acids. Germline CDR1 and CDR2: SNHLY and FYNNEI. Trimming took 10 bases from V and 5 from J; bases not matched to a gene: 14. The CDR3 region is CATQGRSGANNEQFF. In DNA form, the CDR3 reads TGTGCCACCCAAGGCCGCAGCGGGGCGAACAATGAGCAGTTCTTC. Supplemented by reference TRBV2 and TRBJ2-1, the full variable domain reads EPEVTQTPSHQVTQMGQEVILRCVPISNHLYFYWYRQILGQKVEFLVSFYNNEISEKSEIFDDQFSVERPDGSNFTLKIRSTKLEDSAMYFCATQGRSGANNEQFFGPGTRLTVL.

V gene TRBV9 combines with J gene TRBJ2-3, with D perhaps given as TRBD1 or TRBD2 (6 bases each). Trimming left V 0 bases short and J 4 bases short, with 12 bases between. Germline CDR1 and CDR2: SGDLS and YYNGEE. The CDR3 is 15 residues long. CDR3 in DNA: TGTGCCAGCAGCGTAGCTGGAGGGGGGTCAGATACGCAGTATTTT. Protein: CASSVAGGGSDTQYF. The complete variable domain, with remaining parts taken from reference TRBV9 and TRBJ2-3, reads DSGVTQTPKHLITATGQRVTLRCSPRSGDLSVYWYQQSLDQGLQFLIQYYNGEERAKGNILERFSAQQFPDLHSELNLSSLELGDSALYFCASSVAGGGSDTQYFGPGTRLTVL.

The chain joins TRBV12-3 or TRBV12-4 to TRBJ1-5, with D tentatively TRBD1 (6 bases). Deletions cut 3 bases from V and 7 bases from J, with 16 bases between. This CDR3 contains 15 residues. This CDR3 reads CASSLERGRRQPQHF. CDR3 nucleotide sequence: TGTGCCAGCAGTTTGGAGAGGGGGAGGAGACAGCCCCAGCATTTT.

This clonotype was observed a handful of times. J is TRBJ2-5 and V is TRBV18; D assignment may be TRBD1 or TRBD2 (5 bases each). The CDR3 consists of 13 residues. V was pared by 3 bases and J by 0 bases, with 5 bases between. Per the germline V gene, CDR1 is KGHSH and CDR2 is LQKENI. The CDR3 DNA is TGTGCCAGCTCACCGGGACACCAAGAGACCCAGTACTTC. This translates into CASSPGHQETQYF. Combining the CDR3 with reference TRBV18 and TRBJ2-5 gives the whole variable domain NAGVMQNPRHLVRRRGQEARLRCSPMKGHSHVYWYRQLPEEGLKFMVYLQKENIIDESGMPKERFSAEFPKEGPSILRIQQVVRGDSAAYFCASSPGHQETQYFGPGTRLLVL.

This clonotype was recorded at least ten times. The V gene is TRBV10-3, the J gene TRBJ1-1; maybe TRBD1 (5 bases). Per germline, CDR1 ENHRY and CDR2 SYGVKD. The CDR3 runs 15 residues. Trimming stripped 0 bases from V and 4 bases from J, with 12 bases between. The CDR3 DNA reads TGTGCCATCAGTGAGTCCGGCCAGGGATCCACTGAAGCTTTCTTT. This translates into CAISESGQGSTEAFF.

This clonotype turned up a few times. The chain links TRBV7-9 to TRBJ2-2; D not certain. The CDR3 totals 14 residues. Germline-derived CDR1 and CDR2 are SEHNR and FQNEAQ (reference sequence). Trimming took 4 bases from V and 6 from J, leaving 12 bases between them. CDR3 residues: CASSYRAPAGELFF. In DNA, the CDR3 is TGTGCCAGCAGCTACCGGGCCCCAGCCGGGGAGCTGTTTTTT.

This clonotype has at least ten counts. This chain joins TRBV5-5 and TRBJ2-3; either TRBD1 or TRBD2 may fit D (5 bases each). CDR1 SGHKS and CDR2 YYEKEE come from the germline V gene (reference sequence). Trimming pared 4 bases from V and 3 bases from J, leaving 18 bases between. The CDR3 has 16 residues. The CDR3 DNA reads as TGTGCCAGCAGCCCTTTGGGGGTATCACAAACAGATACGCAGTATTTT. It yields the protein CASSPLGVSQTDTQYF.

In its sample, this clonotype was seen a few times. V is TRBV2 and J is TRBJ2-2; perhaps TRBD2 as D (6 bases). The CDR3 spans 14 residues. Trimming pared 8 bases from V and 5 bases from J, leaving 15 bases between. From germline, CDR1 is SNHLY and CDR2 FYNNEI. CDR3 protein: CASLLEGRTGELFF. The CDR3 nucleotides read TGTGCCAGCCTGTTGGAGGGGCGAACCGGGGAGCTGTTTTTT.

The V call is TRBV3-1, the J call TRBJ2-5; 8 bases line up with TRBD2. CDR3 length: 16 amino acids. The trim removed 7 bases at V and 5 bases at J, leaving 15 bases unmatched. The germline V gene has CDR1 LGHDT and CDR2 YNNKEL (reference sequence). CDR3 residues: CASNPRAGAPGETQYF. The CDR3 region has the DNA TGTGCCAGCAACCCCCGAGCGGGGGCTCCAGGGGAGACCCAGTACTTC.

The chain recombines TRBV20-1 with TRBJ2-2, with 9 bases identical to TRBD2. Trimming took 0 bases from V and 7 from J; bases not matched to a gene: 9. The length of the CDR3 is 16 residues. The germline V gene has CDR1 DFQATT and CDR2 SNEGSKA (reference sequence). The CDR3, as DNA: TGCAGTGCTAGAGATAGTGGTAGCGGGGGTGTCGGGGAGCTGTTTTTT. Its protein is CSARDSGSGGVGELFF.

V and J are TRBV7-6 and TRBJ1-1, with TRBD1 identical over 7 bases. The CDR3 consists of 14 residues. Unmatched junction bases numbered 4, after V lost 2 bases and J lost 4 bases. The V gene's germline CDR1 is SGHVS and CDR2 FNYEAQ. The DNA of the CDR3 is TGTGCCAGCAGCTTAAGTCAGGGGGTCACTGAAGCTTTCTTT. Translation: CASSLSQGVTEAFF.

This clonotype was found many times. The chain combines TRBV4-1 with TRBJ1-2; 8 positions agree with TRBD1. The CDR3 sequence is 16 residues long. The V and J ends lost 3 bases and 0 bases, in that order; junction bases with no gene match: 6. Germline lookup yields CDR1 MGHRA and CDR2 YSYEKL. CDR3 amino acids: CASSQAGTGSNYGYTF. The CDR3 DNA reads TGCGCCAGCAGCCAGGCCGGGACAGGATCTAACTATGGCTACACCTTC.

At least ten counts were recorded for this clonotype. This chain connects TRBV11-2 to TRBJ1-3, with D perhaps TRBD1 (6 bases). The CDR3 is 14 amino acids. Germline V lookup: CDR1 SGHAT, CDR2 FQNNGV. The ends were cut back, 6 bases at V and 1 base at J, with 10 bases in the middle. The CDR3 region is CASSRTGSGNTIYF. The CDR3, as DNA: TGTGCCAGCAGTCGAACAGGGTCTGGAAACACCATATATTTT.

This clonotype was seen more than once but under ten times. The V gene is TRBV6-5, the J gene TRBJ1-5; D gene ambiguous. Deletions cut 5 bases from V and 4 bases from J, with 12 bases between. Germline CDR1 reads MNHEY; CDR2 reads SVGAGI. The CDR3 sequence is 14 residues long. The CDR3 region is CASSLNSRNQPQHF. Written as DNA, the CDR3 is TGTGCCAGCAGTCTCAACAGTCGAAATCAGCCCCAGCATTTT.

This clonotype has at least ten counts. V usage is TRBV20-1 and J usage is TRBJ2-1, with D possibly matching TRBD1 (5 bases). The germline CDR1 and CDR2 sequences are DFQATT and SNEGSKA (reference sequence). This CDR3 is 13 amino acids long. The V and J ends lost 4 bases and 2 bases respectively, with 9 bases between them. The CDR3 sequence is CSANRNTYNEQFF. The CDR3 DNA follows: TGCAGTGCTAACAGGAATACCTACAATGAGCAGTTCTTC.

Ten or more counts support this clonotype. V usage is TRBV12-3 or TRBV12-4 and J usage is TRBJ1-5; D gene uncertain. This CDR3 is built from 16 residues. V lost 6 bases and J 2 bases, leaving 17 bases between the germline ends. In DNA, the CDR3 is TGTGCCAGCAGACTACGAGCCTCGCCAGGCAATCAGCCCCAGCATTTT. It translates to CASRLRASPGNQPQHF.

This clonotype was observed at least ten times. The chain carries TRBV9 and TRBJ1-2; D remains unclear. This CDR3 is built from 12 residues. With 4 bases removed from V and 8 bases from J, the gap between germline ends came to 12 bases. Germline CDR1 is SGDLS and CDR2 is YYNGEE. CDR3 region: CASSQALGGYTF. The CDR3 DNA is TGTGCCAGCAGCCAGGCTTTAGGCGGCTACACCTTC.

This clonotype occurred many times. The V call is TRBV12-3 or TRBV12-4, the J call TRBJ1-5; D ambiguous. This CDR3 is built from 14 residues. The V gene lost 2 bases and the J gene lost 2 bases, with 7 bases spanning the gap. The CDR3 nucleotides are TGTGCCAGCAGTTTATGGGAGGGCAATCAGCCCCAGCATTTT. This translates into CASSLWEGNQPQHF.

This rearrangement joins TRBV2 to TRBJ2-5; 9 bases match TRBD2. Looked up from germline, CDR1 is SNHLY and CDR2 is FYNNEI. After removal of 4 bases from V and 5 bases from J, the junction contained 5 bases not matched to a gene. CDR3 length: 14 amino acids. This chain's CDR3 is CASSGQRGDETQYF. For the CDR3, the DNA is TGTGCCAGCAGTGGACAGCGGGGGGACGAGACCCAGTACTTC. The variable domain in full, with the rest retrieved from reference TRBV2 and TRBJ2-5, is EPEVTQTPSHQVTQMGQEVILRCVPISNHLYFYWYRQILGQKVEFLVSFYNNEISEKSEIFDDQFSVERPDGSNFTLKIRSTKLEDSAMYFCASSGQRGDETQYFGPGTRLLVL.

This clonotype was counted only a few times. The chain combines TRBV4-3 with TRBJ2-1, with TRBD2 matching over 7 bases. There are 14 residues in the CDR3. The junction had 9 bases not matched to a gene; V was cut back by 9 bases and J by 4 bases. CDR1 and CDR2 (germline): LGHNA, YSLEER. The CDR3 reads CASRVGGEYNEQFF. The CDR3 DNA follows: TGCGCCAGTAGAGTTGGGGGGGAGTACAATGAGCAGTTCTTC.

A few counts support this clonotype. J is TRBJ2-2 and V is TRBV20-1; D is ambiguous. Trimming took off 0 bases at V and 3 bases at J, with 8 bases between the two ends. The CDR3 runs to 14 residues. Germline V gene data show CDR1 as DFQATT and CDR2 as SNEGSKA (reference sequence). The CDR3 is CSARDEADTGELFF. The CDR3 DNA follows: TGCAGTGCTAGAGATGAGGCCGACACCGGGGAGCTGTTTTTT.